Each of the 22 T cell receptor beta chains below was sequenced from the same sample in a study of CD8+ T cells in alopecia areata. Extracted from the samples, RNA was reverse transcribed into cDNA to serve as the sequencing template. The repertoire was sequenced with immunoSEQ multiplex PCR; TCRdb's copy has only in-frame clones and lacks some. The repertoire has fewer than 110,000 clones, 84% of them found once; the top ten carry over 20%. Noted treatment: oral pan-JAK inhibitor, 5-10 mg twice daily. Sequencing was performed on CD8+ T cells sorted from blood, taken at week 24, from a patient treated with tofacitinib. Source of these receptors: a human donor with alopecia areata.

The rearrangement joins TRBV7-6 to TRBJ2-3; tentative D call: TRBD1 (6 bases). The CDR3 is made up of 16 amino acids. CDR1 is SGHVS and CDR2 is FNYEAQ in the germline V gene. V was shortened by 5 bases and J by 0 bases, with 15 bases between the two germline ends. The CDR3: CASSKLDRLSTDTQYF. As DNA, the CDR3 is TGTGCCAGCAGCAAATTAGACAGGTTAAGCACAGATACGCAGTATTTT.

The CDR3: CASSLSGGAHQFF. For the CDR3, the DNA is TGTGCCAGCAGCCTCAGCGGGGGGGCCCACCAGTTCTTC. The J gene is TRBJ2-1, the V gene TRBV28, with TRBD2 matching 10 bases. Germline V gene lookup returns CDR1 MDHEN and CDR2 SYDVKM. The CDR3 length is 13 residues. The ends lost 6 bases at V and 13 bases at J; junction bases unmatched: 9. Full variable domain (rest looked up from reference TRBV28 and TRBJ2-1): DVKVTQSSRYLVKRTGEKVFLECVQDMDHENMFWYRQDPGLGLRLIYFSYDVKMKEKGDIPEGYSVSREKKERFSLILESASTNQTSMYLCASSLSGGAHQFFGPGTRLTVL.

The V call is TRBV2, the J call TRBJ2-7; TRBD1 aligns across 10 bases. Per germline, CDR1 SNHLY and CDR2 FYNNEI. The CDR3 is 14 amino acids. J was trimmed by 6 bases and V by 5 bases; bases with no gene match: 7. CDR3 DNA sequence: TGTGCCAGCAGTCCGGGACAGGGGTTGTCCGAGCAGTACTTC. It yields the protein CASSPGQGLSEQYF.

This clone occurred once. The chain carries TRBV21-1 and TRBJ2-1; the table gives TRBD1 as D, unverified against the DNA. TRBV21-1 is a pseudogene. The CDR3 has 14 residues. The DNA for the CDR3 is TGTGCCAGCAGCACACGACAGGGGGGGAATGAGCAGTTCTTC. This encodes CASSTRQGGNEQFF.

V and J are TRBV27 and TRBJ2-7; D is undetermined. Per the germline V gene, CDR1 is MNHEY and CDR2 is SMNVEV (reference sequence). The CDR3 runs 11 residues. Between the trimmed V and J ends, which lost 4 bases and 8 bases, there was a span of 9 bases. In nucleotides, the CDR3 is TGTGCCAGCAGTTCGGGTTCAAAGCAGTACTTC. It encodes CASSSGSKQYF.

This clone is a singleton in its sample. The chain has TRBV27 and TRBJ1-1; the D gene is possibly TRBD1 (5 bases). V was trimmed by 7 bases and J by 4 bases, leaving 19 bases between them. Per germline, CDR1 MNHEY and CDR2 SMNVEV (reference sequence). The CDR3 loop spans 15 amino acids. In nucleotides, the CDR3 is TGTGCCAGCACCTCGGATGCGGGGCTTGGCACTGAAGCTTTCTTT. The encoded protein is CASTSDAGLGTEAFF.

This chain links TRBV13 with TRBJ2-5; no firm D call. Germline CDR1 is PRHDT and CDR2 is FYEKMQ (reference sequence). The CDR3 runs to 14 residues. The ends were cut back, 0 bases at V and 5 bases at J, with 10 bases in the middle. The CDR3 coding sequence is TGTGCCAGCAGCTTAGGAGCGTACGGGGAGACCCAGTACTTC. It codes for CASSLGAYGETQYF.

This chain uses TRBV5-4 with TRBJ2-1; the D is unclear. From germline, CDR1 is SGHNT and CDR2 YYREEE (reference sequence). Trimming cost V 3 bases and J 5 bases, with 12 bases left between them. The CDR3 covers 14 residues. The CDR3 sequence is CASSSDWTNNEQFF. DNA for the CDR3: TGTGCCAGCAGCTCCGACTGGACCAACAATGAGCAGTTCTTC.

The chain employs TRBV25-1 and TRBJ1-1; unclear D gene. Per the germline V gene, CDR1 is MGHDK and CDR2 is SYGVNS. The CDR3 extends over 13 amino acids. V was cut by 2 bases and J by 5 bases, with 9 bases left in between. In nucleotides, the CDR3 is TGTGCCAGCAGTGAACGGAGGATGACTGAAGCTTTCTTT. Translated: CASSERRMTEAFF.

V usage is TRBV6-5 and J usage is TRBJ2-7; 8 nucleotides align to TRBD2. The V gene's germline CDR1 is MNHEY and CDR2 SVGAGI. The J segment lost 6 bases and the V segment lost 1 base, leaving 5 bases of the junction unmatched. There are 14 residues in the CDR3. The CDR3 coding sequence is TGTGCCAGCAGTTACTTCGGGGGGGCCGGCGAGCAGTACTTC. As protein: CASSYFGGAGEQYF.

This rearrangement joins TRBV4-1 to TRBJ1-2; weak D call: TRBD1 (5 bases). The germline CDR1 and CDR2 sequences are MGHRA and YSYEKL. The germline V and J ends were trimmed by 2 bases and 3 bases, with 10 bases remaining between them. The CDR3 contains 14 residues. The CDR3 protein is CASSQPGGDYGYTF. CDR3 bases: TGCGCCAGCAGCCAACCCGGGGGGGACTATGGCTACACCTTC.

This clone was detected a few times. The rearrangement joins TRBV5-1 to TRBJ1-6, with D unresolved. CDR3 size: 10 residues. CDR1 is SGHRS, CDR2 YFSETQ, per germline. The CDR3: CARLNSPLHF. CDR3 nucleotides: TGCGCGAGGCTAAATTCACCCCTCCACTTT.

The V gene is TRBV27, the J gene TRBJ2-6; D gene unclear. Germline CDR1 and CDR2: MNHEY and SMNVEV (reference sequence). V lost 5 bases and J 0 bases, leaving 8 bases between the germline ends. This CDR3 is built from 15 residues. For the CDR3, the DNA is TGTGCCAGCAGTGTCTATCTCTCTGGGGCCAACGTCCTGACTTTC. Its translation: CASSVYLSGANVLTF.

This chain joins TRBV7-9 and TRBJ2-3; D is possibly TRBD2 (6 bases). Trimming cost V 1 base and J 2 bases, with 19 bases left between them. The CDR3 has 18 residues. CDR1 SEHNR and CDR2 FQNEAQ come from the germline V gene (reference sequence). Here the CDR3 DNA reads TGTGCCAGCAGCTTAGGGGATCCGGGACTTTTTACCACAGATACGCAGTATTTT. Protein product: CASSLGDPGLFTTDTQYF. Full variable domain (remainder filled in from reference TRBV7-9 and TRBJ2-3): DTGVSQNPRHKITKRGQNVTFRCDPISEHNRLYWYRQTLGQGPEFLTYFQNEAQLEKSRLLSDRFSAERPKGSFSTLEIQRTEQGDSAMYLCASSLGDPGLFTTDTQYFGPGTRLTVL.

The chain carries TRBV29-1 and TRBJ1-2, with D unresolved. Germline CDR1 SQVTM, CDR2 ANQGSEA. V gave up 7 bases and J gave up 8 bases, with 17 bases separating them. CDR3 length equals 12 residues. The CDR3 sequence is CSGTEGSQGYTF. The DNA for the CDR3 is TGCAGCGGGACGGAGGGAAGCCAGGGCTACACCTTC. Together with reference TRBV29-1 and TRBJ1-2, the CDR3 gives the full variable domain: SAVISQKPSRDICQRGTSLTIQCQVDSQVTMMFWYRQQPGQSLTLIATANQGSEATYESGFVIDKFPISRPNLTFSTLTVSNMSPEDSSIYLCSGTEGSQGYTFGSGTRLTVV.

The chain is built from TRBV7-9 and TRBJ1-3; TRBD1 agrees at 9 bases. The trim removed 5 bases at V and 4 bases at J, leaving 12 bases unmatched. CDR1 and CDR2 from the germline V gene are SEHNR and FQNEAQ (reference sequence). The CDR3 runs to 17 residues. CDR3 sequence (DNA): TGTGCCAGCAGCGCGTCCCGGGACAGGGTTCAAGGAAACACCATATATTTT. Protein: CASSASRDRVQGNTIYF.

The chain links TRBV6-5 to TRBJ2-7; tentatively, D is TRBD1 or TRBD2 (5 bases each). V was trimmed by 5 bases and J by 5 bases, leaving 13 bases between them. CDR1 and CDR2 from the germline V gene are MNHEY and SVGAGI. The CDR3 runs 13 residues. The CDR3 sequence: CASSRDGADEQYF. As DNA, the CDR3 is TGTGCCAGCAGTCGGGACGGGGCGGACGAGCAGTACTTC.

This rearrangement joins TRBV29-1 to TRBJ2-3, with D perhaps TRBD1 (6 bases). Between the trimmed V and J ends, which lost 6 bases and 0 bases, there was a span of 16 bases. CDR1 and CDR2 from the germline V gene are SQVTM and ANQGSEA. There are 15 residues in the CDR3. The chain's CDR3 is CSVWGTPVSTDTQYF. CDR3 DNA: TGCAGCGTGTGGGGGACACCCGTAAGCACAGATACGCAGTATTTT.

The CDR3 DNA reads TGCGCCAGCAGCTTGGCTTTTGACGCCGGGAGTTGGACCGGGGAGCTGTTTTTT. It translates to CASSLAFDAGSWTGELFF. The chain recombines TRBV5-1 with TRBJ2-2, with a tentative D call TRBD2 (6 bases). Germline assignment: CDR1 SGHRS and CDR2 YFSETQ. This CDR3 comprises 18 residues. V was trimmed by 0 bases and J by 5 bases, leaving 20 bases between them.

The chain uses TRBV19 and TRBJ2-1; weak D call: TRBD2 (7 bases). The germline V gene encodes CDR1 LNHDA and CDR2 SQIVND (reference sequence). This CDR3 comprises 13 residues. Trimming removed 3 bases from V and 10 bases from J, with 13 bases in between. CDR3 DNA: TGTGCCAGTAGTATGATCGAGGGGGGGGAGCAGTTCTTC. Translation: CASSMIEGGEQFF.

The chain has TRBV29-1 and TRBJ1-2, with no clear D. Germline V gene data show CDR1 as SQVTM and CDR2 as ANQGSEA. V was trimmed by 4 bases and J by 5 bases, leaving 8 bases between them. The CDR3 totals 11 residues. The CDR3 coding sequence is TGCAGCGTTGTCTCAGAATATGGCTACACCTTC. It codes for CSVVSEYGYTF.

J is TRBJ2-7 and V is TRBV4-3; the D gene is possibly TRBD1 (5 bases). This CDR3 comprises 16 residues. Trimming stripped 0 bases from V and 0 bases from J, with 12 bases between. Germline V gives CDR1 LGHNA, CDR2 YSLEER. In DNA, the CDR3 is TGCGCCAGCAGCCAAGAAAGTCAGGGTAGCTCCTACGAGCAGTACTTC. This gives the protein CASSQESQGSSYEQYF.